This T cell receptor (beta chain) was retrieved from a study of control samples from healthy donors and cancer patients. Assay used: immunoSEQ multiplex PCR; TCRdb lists only in-frame clones, some missing. This table has about 180,000 clones, approximately 94% appearing once. Between the trimmed V and J ends, which lost 5 bases and 3 bases, there was a span of 10 bases. Germline values: CDR1 LNHDA, CDR2 SQIVND (reference sequence). The CDR3 has 13 residues. The origin of this receptor is a woman between 18 and 29 years old in good health. The sample comprised blood. The chain uses TRBV19 and TRBJ1-2, with a possible D match to TRBD1 (5 bases). Here the CDR3 reads CASSWDGYYGYTF. The CDR3 DNA reads as TGTGCCAGTAGTTGGGACGGGTACTATGGCTACACCTTC.